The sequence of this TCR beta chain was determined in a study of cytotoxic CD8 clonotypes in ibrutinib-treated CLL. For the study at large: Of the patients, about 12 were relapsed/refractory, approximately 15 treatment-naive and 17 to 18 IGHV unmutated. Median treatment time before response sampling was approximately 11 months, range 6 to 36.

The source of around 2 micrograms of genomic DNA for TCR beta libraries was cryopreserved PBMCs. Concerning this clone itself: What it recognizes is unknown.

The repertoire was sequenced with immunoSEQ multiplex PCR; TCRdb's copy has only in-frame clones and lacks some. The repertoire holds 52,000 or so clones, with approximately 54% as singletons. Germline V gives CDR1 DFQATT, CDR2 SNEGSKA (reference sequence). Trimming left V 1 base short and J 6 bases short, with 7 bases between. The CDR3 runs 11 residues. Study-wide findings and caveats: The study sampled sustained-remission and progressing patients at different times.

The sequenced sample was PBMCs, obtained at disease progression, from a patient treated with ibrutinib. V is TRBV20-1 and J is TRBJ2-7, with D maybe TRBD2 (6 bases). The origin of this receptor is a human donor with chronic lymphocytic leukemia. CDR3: CSARGGVEQYF. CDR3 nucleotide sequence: TGCAGTGCTAGAGGGGGGGTCGAGCAGTACTTC.